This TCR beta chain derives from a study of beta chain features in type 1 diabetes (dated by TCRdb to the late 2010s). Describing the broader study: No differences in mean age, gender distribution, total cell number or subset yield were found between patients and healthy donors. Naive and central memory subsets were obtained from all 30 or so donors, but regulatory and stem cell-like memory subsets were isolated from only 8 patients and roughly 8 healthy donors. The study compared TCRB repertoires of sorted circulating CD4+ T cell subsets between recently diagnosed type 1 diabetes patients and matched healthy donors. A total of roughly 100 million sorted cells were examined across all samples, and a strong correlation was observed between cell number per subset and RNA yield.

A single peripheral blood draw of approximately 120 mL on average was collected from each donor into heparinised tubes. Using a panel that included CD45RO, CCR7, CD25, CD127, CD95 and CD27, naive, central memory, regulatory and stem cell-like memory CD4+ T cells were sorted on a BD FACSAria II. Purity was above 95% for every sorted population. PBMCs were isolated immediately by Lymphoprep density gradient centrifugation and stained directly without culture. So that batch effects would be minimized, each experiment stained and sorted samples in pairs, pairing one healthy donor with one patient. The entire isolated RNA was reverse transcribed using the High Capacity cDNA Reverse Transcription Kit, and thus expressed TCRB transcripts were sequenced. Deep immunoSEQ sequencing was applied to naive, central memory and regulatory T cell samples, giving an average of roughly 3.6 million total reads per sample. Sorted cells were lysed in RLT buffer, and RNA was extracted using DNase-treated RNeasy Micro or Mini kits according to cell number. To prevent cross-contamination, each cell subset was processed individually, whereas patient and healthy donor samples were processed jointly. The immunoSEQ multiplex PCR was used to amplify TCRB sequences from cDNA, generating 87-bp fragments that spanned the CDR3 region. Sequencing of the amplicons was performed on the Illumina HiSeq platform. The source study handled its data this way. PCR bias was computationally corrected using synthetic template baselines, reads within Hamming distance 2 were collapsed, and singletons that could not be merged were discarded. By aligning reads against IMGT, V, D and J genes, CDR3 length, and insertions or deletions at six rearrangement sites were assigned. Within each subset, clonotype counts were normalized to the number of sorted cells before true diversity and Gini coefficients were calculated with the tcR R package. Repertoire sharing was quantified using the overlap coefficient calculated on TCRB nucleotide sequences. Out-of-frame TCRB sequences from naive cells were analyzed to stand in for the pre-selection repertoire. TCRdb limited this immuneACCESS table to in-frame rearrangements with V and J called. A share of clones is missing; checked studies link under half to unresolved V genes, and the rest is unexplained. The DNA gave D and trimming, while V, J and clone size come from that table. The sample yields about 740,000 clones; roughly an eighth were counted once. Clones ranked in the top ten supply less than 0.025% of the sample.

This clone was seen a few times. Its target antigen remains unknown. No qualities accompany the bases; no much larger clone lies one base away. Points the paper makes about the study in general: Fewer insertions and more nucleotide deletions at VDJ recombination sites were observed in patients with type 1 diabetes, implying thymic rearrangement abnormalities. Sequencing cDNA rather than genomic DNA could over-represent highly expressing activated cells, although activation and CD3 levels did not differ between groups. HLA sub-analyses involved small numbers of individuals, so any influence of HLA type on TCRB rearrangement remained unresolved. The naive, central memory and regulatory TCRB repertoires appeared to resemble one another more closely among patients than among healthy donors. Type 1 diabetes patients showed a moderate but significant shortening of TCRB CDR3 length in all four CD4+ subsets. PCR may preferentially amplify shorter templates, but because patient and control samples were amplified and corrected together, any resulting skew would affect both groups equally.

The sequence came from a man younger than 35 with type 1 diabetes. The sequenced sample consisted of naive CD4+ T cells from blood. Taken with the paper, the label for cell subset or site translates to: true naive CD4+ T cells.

The bases read TGTGCCAGCAGTTCCCCACAACAGGGTGGCAGCACTGAAGCTTTCTTT. Translated, it gives CASSSPQQGGSTEAFF. Here the chain combines TRBV28 and TRBJ1-1; D gene: possibly TRBD1, on 6 matching bases. At the junction V is shortened by 4 bases and J by 4 bases, with 19 bases in between. According to the germline V gene, CDR1 reads MDHEN and CDR2 reads SYDVKM. Taken from cysteine to phenylalanine, the CDR3 has 16 residues. CDR3 DNA is the only sequence kept; it has 48 bases, read in frame from the first base. The full variable domain, completed from the reference TRBV28 and TRBJ1-1 proteins outside the CDR3, reads DVKVTQSSRYLVKRTGEKVFLECVQDMDHENMFWYRQDPGLGLRLIYFSYDVKMKEKGDIPEGYSVSREKKERFSLILESASTNQTSMYLCASSSPQQGGSTEAFFGQGTRLTVV.